The present TCR beta chain was sequenced within a study of blood T cell repertoires in COVID-19. Across the whole study: Samples taken during acute and convalescent COVID-19 were collected in the United States, Italy and Spain.

Some clones are missing from TCRdb's copy, which holds only in-frame ones; the method was immunoSEQ multiplex PCR. The profile shows 250,000 to 350,000 clones, approximately 87% of them singletons. The CDR3 consists of 14 residues. V gave up 8 bases and J gave up 6 bases; unmatched junction bases: 10. CDR1 is GTSNPN and CDR2 is SVGIG in the germline V gene (reference sequence). Ages ranged from about 18 to 89 years, with residence in approximately 23 US areas. Which cohort a participant joined came from the clinical history participants gave. Among Cohort 3 donors, those recovered had two negative PCRs, clearance, or symptom resolution.

This receptor was taken from a woman in her 30s who had recovered from COVID-19. The chain has TRBV30 and TRBJ2-2; 9 nucleotides agree with TRBD2. What was sequenced was PBMCs or T cells enriched from blood (not recorded which). Here the CDR3 DNA reads TGTGCCGGTAGCGGGGGATTCGACGCCGGGGAGCTGTTTTTT. As protein: CAGSGGFDAGELFF.